The 4 T cell receptor beta chains listed next were all sequenced from one sample in a study of blood T cell repertoires in COVID-19 (dated by TCRdb to about 2020). The library was obtained by the immunoSEQ multiplex PCR assay. What TCRdb holds here is the immuneACCESS table cut down to in-frame rearrangements. Part of the clones is not present; checked against another copy, under half of the missing clones reflect an unresolved V gene, and the others are unexplained. The sample data list approximately 190,000 clones, and about 86% of these were observed just once. The ten largest clones take up under 15% of the sample. Material for sequencing was peripheral blood. These TCRs come from a man aged 25-45 years with active or convalescent COVID-19.

This clone occurred a few times. This sequence joins TRBV9 and TRBJ2-7, with TRBD2 matching over 9 bases. Germline V gene lookup returns CDR1 SGDLS and CDR2 YYNGEE. This CDR3 contains 16 residues. The V and J ends lost 1 base and 7 bases, in that order; junction bases with no gene match: 12. CDR3 amino acids: CASSVSPSGLAREQYF. CDR3 coding DNA: TGTGCCAGCAGCGTATCCCCTTCGGGACTAGCTAGGGAGCAGTACTTC.

This clone was seen a few times. V gene TRBV30 combines with J gene TRBJ1-6; 7 nucleotides align to TRBD1. Germline CDR1 reads GTSNPN; CDR2 reads SVGIG (reference sequence). The CDR3 length is 15 residues. J gave up 5 bases and V 3 bases, and 7 bases lay outside the gene matches. The DNA of the CDR3 is TGTGCCTGGAGACGCCGGGACAGAGATAATTCACCCCTCCACTTT. Amino acid sequence: CAWRRRDRDNSPLHF.

This clone was observed a few times. The same CDR3 arises from other DNA sequences in this sample as well. CDR3 protein: CASSPDRDTEAFF. CDR3 coding DNA: TGTGCCAGCAGCCCAGACAGGGACACTGAAGCTTTCTTT. The chain links TRBV7-8 to TRBJ1-1; 7 bases line up with TRBD1. The V gene end was trimmed by 5 bases and the J gene end by 3 bases; junction bases not matched to a gene: 3. Per germline, CDR1 SGHVS and CDR2 FQNEAQ. There are 13 residues in the CDR3.

The chain has TRBV7-9 and TRBJ2-2; tentative D call: TRBD1 (5 bases). The CDR3 sequence is 14 residues long. CDR1 is SEHNR, CDR2 FQNEAQ, per germline (reference sequence). V shed 8 bases and J shed 8 bases, with 18 bases lying between them. The CDR3 DNA reads as TGTGCCAGCGACGGACAACTGAAGGGTGGGGAGCTGTTTTTT. Translation: CASDGQLKGGELFF.